Following are 32 T cell receptor beta chains from one sample sequenced in a study of CD8 T cells in Susac syndrome. Random-hexamer reverse transcription was applied to about 0.5 to 1 ug RNA. TCRdb analysed the immunoSEQ multiplex PCR reads with MiXCR anew, one entry per CDR3 protein. The table includes over 120,000 distinct CDR3 sequences, less than 95% detected once. What was sequenced was CD4+ T cells from PBMCs. The receptors come from a human donor in good health.

The chain carries TRBV20-1 and TRBJ2-7, with 14 bases fitting TRBD2. The CDR3 has 16 residues. V dropped 3 bases and J dropped 6; count of bases not matched to a gene: 10. Germline assignment: CDR1 DFQATT and CDR2 SNEGSKA (reference sequence). The CDR3 coding sequence is TGCAGTGCTAGCCGACTAGCGGGAGGGCCACGAGGCGAGCAGTACTTC. This translates into CSASRLAGGPRGEQYF.

This rearrangement joins TRBV20-1 to TRBJ2-7; 9 bases align to TRBD2. The CDR3 runs 15 residues. CDR1 and CDR2 (germline): DFQATT, SNEGSKA (reference sequence). The ends lost 6 bases at V and 0 bases at J; junction bases unmatched: 9. CDR3: CSASGRGRASYEQYF. DNA of the CDR3: TGCAGTGCCTCGGGGCGCGGGAGGGCCTCCTACGAGCAGTACTTC.

This clonotype was seen only once. The V call is TRBV7-9, the J call TRBJ2-3, with D unresolved. Germline V CDR1 and CDR2: SEHNR, FQNEAQ (reference sequence). The CDR3 consists of 15 residues. With 10 bases removed from V and 0 bases from J, the gap between germline ends came to 17 bases. The DNA for the CDR3 is TGTGCCACCCGCTCCGGGCTCCTTAGCACAGATACGCAGTATTTT. The encoded protein is CATRSGLLSTDTQYF.

DNA for the CDR3: TGCAGCGTTGGAGGGGGCAGGGGGCTCGAGCAGTACTTC. As protein: CSVGGGRGLEQYF. The chain carries TRBV29-1 and TRBJ2-7, with TRBD1 matching 8 bases. This CDR3 spans 13 amino acids. V lost 4 bases, J lost 6 bases, and 8 bases stayed unmatched. The germline V gene encodes CDR1 SQVTM and CDR2 ANQGSEA.

The chain links TRBV20-1 to TRBJ1-4; D unresolved. Germline V lookup: CDR1 DFQATT, CDR2 SNEGSKA (reference sequence). Trimming left V 0 bases short and J 5 bases short, with 13 bases between. There are 15 residues in the CDR3. The CDR3 loop reads CSARDTGRKNEKLFF. The CDR3 region has the DNA TGCAGTGCTAGAGATACCGGCAGGAAAAATGAAAAACTGTTTTTT.

The rearrangement uses TRBV7-2 and TRBJ1-1; D gene unclear. CDR1 is SGHTA and CDR2 is FQGNSA in the germline V gene. The CDR3 length is 15 residues. The V gene lost 3 bases and the J gene lost 1 base, with 12 bases spanning the gap. CDR3 DNA sequence: TGTGCCAGCAGCTTTAATACCTTAACGAACACTGAAGCTTTCTTT. It is translated as CASSFNTLTNTEAFF.

This clonotype was detected only once. This chain connects TRBV3-1 to TRBJ2-3, with 7 bases identical to TRBD1. J lost 5 bases, V lost 6 bases, and 5 bases had no gene match. The CDR3 contains 13 residues. CDR1 is LGHDT and CDR2 is YNNKEL in the germline V gene (reference sequence). CDR3 protein: CASSFTGVDTQYF. CDR3 coding DNA: TGTGCCAGCAGTTTCACAGGGGTAGATACGCAGTATTTT.

This clonotype was recorded only once. The V gene is TRBV25-1, the J gene TRBJ1-5; D is possibly TRBD1 (5 bases). The CDR3 totals 14 residues. Per germline, CDR1 MGHDK and CDR2 SYGVNS. V lost 6 bases to trimming and J lost 6 bases, with 15 bases between them. The DNA of the CDR3 is TGTGCCAGCAGCGCGGCGTTTGGGGGTCAGCCCCAGCATTTT. It codes for CASSAAFGGQPQHF.

The chain couples TRBV29-1 to TRBJ1-2; 8 bases line up with TRBD1. V trimming: 4 bases; J trimming: 7 bases; junction bases outside the gene matches: 8. Germline V gives CDR1 SQVTM, CDR2 ANQGSEA. This CDR3 region has 13 residues. Here the CDR3 reads CSVGDRGGSGYTF. CDR3 DNA sequence: TGCAGCGTTGGAGACAGGGGTGGATCTGGCTACACCTTC.

The chain has TRBV30 and TRBJ1-1; 7 bases are a match to TRBD1. CDR3 size: 13 residues. Germline V gene data show CDR1 as GTSNPN and CDR2 as SVGIG (reference sequence). The junction had 6 bases not matched to a gene; V was cut back by 8 bases and J by 0 bases. CDR3 protein: CAGKTGMNTEAFF. The CDR3 DNA reads TGTGCCGGCAAGACAGGGATGAACACTGAAGCTTTCTTT. Complete variable domain (other parts from reference TRBV30 and TRBJ1-1): SQTIHQWPATLVQPVGSPLSLECTVEGTSNPNLYWYRQAAGRGLQLLFYSVGIGQISSEVPQNLSASRPQDRQFILSSKKLLLSDSGFYLCAGKTGMNTEAFFGQGTRLTVV.

V usage is TRBV12-5 and J usage is TRBJ2-1; possible D gene TRBD1, 6 bases. The V gene's germline CDR1 is LGHNT and CDR2 FRNRAP. Trimming cost V 6 bases and J 5 bases, with 14 bases left between them. This CDR3 region has 14 residues. The CDR3 nucleotides are TGTGCTAGTGGAGGGGGAACATACGACAATGAGCAGTTCTTC. Translating it yields CASGGGTYDNEQFF. The full variable domain, its missing parts supplied by reference TRBV12-5 and TRBJ2-1, is DARVTQTPRHKVTEMGQEVTMRCQPILGHNTVFWYRQTMMQGLELLAYFRNRAPLDDSGMPKDRFSAEMPDATLATLKIQPSEPRDSAVYFCASGGGTYDNEQFFGPGTRLTVL.

V is TRBV30 and J is TRBJ2-2; 8 nucleotides align to TRBD2. Trimming removed 1 base from V and 5 bases from J; junction bases left unmatched: 6. CDR3 length: 15 residues. CDR1 and CDR2 (germline): GTSNPN, SVGIG (reference sequence). CDR3 sequence reads: CAWSARTSRTGELFF. The DNA for the CDR3 is TGTGCCTGGAGTGCCCGGACTAGCCGGACCGGGGAGCTGTTTTTT.

This chain joins TRBV5-6 and TRBJ2-7, with 8 nucleotides matching TRBD2. Looked up from germline, CDR1 is SGHDT and CDR2 is YYEEEE. V lost 3 bases and J lost 4; bases outside the gene matches: 12. The CDR3 has 16 amino acids. DNA of the CDR3: TGTGCCAGCAGCTCCAACCTTGGACTAGCTAGGTACGAGCAGTACTTC. The encoded protein is CASSSNLGLARYEQYF.

The chain has TRBV7-2 and TRBJ2-5; possibly TRBD1 or TRBD2 for D (5 bases each). The CDR3 covers 14 residues. V shed 3 bases and J shed 2 bases, with 10 bases lying between them. Germline loops: CDR1 SGHTA, CDR2 FQGNSA. The CDR3 is CASSFTGRQETQYF. Here the CDR3 DNA reads TGTGCCAGCAGCTTTACGGGACGGCAAGAGACCCAGTACTTC.

The J gene is TRBJ2-1, the V gene TRBV7-2; 9 bases line up with TRBD2. V shed 9 bases, J shed 2 bases, and the junction held 5 bases outside the gene matches. Germline assignment: CDR1 SGHTA and CDR2 FQGNSA. The CDR3 is made up of 14 amino acids. DNA of the CDR3: TGTGCCAGTCTAGCGGGAATAACCTACAATGAGCAGTTCTTC. Its translation: CASLAGITYNEQFF.

The chain joins TRBV2 to TRBJ2-2; 7 bases align to TRBD1. V gave up 6 bases and J gave up 1 base; unmatched junction bases: 8. The germline gives CDR1 SNHLY, CDR2 FYNNEI. The CDR3 has 16 residues. The CDR3 DNA reads TGTGCCAGCAGGAGGGGGCAGGGCCAGAACACCGGGGAGCTGTTTTTT. Its protein product is CASRRGQGQNTGELFF.

This chain connects TRBV2 to TRBJ1-6; tentative D call: TRBD1 (5 bases). The CDR3 has 15 amino acids. CDR1 is SNHLY and CDR2 is FYNNEI in the germline V gene. Trimming removed 2 bases at V and 7 bases at J, with 12 bases between. CDR3 sequence: CASSEIRVRNSPLHF. The CDR3 DNA is TGTGCCAGCAGTGAAATCAGGGTTCGCAATTCACCCCTCCACTTT.

V is TRBV2 and J is TRBJ2-1; 8 bases map to TRBD2. Germline trimming cut 1 base from V and 7 bases from J; bases unmatched to any gene: 6. Germline V gene data show CDR1 as SNHLY and CDR2 as FYNNEI. This CDR3 has 15 residues. The CDR3 DNA reads as TGTGCCAGCAGTGAAGACGGGAGGGCCAGGAATGAGCAGTTCTTC. Translation gives CASSEDGRARNEQFF.

The chain carries TRBV29-1 and TRBJ1-5; D is unclear. Trimming shortened V by 7 bases and J by 5 bases, and 15 bases separated the two germline ends. Germline V CDR1 and CDR2: SQVTM, ANQGSEA. CDR3 length: 13 residues. CDR3 loop: CSALADADQPQHF. The CDR3 DNA sequence: TGCAGCGCCCTTGCGGACGCAGATCAGCCCCAGCATTTT.

This chain links TRBV3-1 with TRBJ2-5, with D tentatively TRBD1 (6 bases). Trimming removed 4 bases from V and 7 bases from J, with 16 bases in between. From germline, CDR1 is LGHDT and CDR2 YNNKEL (reference sequence). The CDR3 has 14 residues. The CDR3 region has the DNA TGTGCCAGCAGCCCACAGACAGGTCTGGGGACCCAGTACTTC. It is translated as CASSPQTGLGTQYF.

This chain connects TRBV6-4 to TRBJ2-1; D remains unclear. Germline CDR1 MRHNA, CDR2 SNTAGT. The V end was cut by 2 bases, the J end by 8 bases, with 10 bases between. This CDR3 has 13 amino acids. CDR3 sequence reads: CASSDGFGDEQFF. Written as DNA, the CDR3 is TGTGCCAGCAGTGACGGGTTTGGCGATGAGCAGTTCTTC.

The V call is TRBV14, the J call TRBJ2-2, with D possibly matching TRBD1 (6 bases). The CDR3 runs to 17 residues. Germline V gene lookup returns CDR1 SGHDN and CDR2 FVKESK. Between the trimmed V and J ends, which lost 4 bases and 0 bases, there was a span of 15 bases. DNA for the CDR3: TGTGCCAGCAGCCTTGGGGGCGGACCAACGAACACCGGGGAGCTGTTTTTT. Protein: CASSLGGGPTNTGELFF.

This chain joins TRBV7-8 and TRBJ2-7; TRBD2 agrees at 10 bases. This CDR3 region has 19 residues. V gave up 5 bases and J gave up 2 bases; unmatched junction bases: 18. The germline V gene has CDR1 SGHVS and CDR2 FQNEAQ. CDR3 amino acids: CASSTRTRGASGRAYEQYF. In nucleotides, the CDR3 is TGTGCCAGCAGCACTAGGACTAGGGGGGCTAGCGGGAGAGCCTACGAGCAGTACTTC. Supplemented by reference TRBV7-8 and TRBJ2-7, the full variable domain reads GAGVSQSPRYKVAKRGQDVALRCDPISGHVSLFWYQQALGQGPEFLTYFQNEAQLDKSGLPSDRFFAERPEGSVSTLKIQRTQQEDSAVYLCASSTRTRGASGRAYEQYFGPGTRLTVT.

The chain combines TRBV12-3 or TRBV12-4 with TRBJ1-1; 9 bases are a match to TRBD1. V lost 7 bases to trimming and J lost 3 bases; unmatched junction nucleotides: 3. The CDR3 length is 13 residues. The CDR3, as DNA: TGTGCCAGCACCCGGGACAGGGACACTGAAGCTTTCTTT. This translates into CASTRDRDTEAFF.

In this sample, this clonotype turned up once. V and J are TRBV9 and TRBJ2-5, with D possibly being TRBD1 (7 bases). CDR3 length: 15 amino acids. Germline values: CDR1 SGDLS, CDR2 YYNGEE. The V and J ends lost 4 bases and 5 bases respectively, with 18 bases between them. CDR3 loop: CASSSVEGAWETQYF. CDR3 bases: TGTGCCAGCAGCTCAGTGGAGGGGGCATGGGAGACCCAGTACTTC. Complete variable domain (other parts from reference TRBV9 and TRBJ2-5): DSGVTQTPKHLITATGQRVTLRCSPRSGDLSVYWYQQSLDQGLQFLIQYYNGEERAKGNILERFSAQQFPDLHSELNLSSLELGDSALYFCASSSVEGAWETQYFGPGTRLLVL.

The V and J genes are TRBV12-3 or TRBV12-4 and TRBJ1-1; D is uncertain. The CDR3 has 12 amino acids. The V gene lost 7 bases and the J gene lost 4 bases, with 10 bases spanning the gap. The CDR3 nucleotides read TGTGCCAGCAACCGACTCTTCACTGAAGCTTTCTTT. Translation: CASNRLFTEAFF.

The gene calls are TRBV27 and TRBJ2-7; D is perhaps TRBD2 (5 bases). CDR1 is MNHEY and CDR2 is SMNVEV in the germline V gene (reference sequence). CDR3 length: 13 residues. V shed 6 bases and J shed 6 bases, with 15 bases lying between them. In DNA form, the CDR3 reads TGTGCCAGCAGCAGGCAGGTAAGCGGCGAGCAGTACTTC. Protein sequence: CASSRQVSGEQYF.

The gene calls are TRBV9 and TRBJ2-1; the match to TRBD2 covers 8 bases. With V trimmed by 0 bases and J by 7 bases, 6 bases remained unmatched. This CDR3 contains 15 residues. Germline CDR1 reads SGDLS; CDR2 reads YYNGEE. The CDR3 loop is CASSVAMAGGNEQFF. As DNA, the CDR3 is TGTGCCAGCAGCGTAGCTATGGCGGGAGGTAATGAGCAGTTCTTC.

The chain combines TRBV10-3 with TRBJ1-2; a weak D match, TRBD1 (5 bases). Looked up from germline, CDR1 is ENHRY and CDR2 is SYGVKD. Deletions cut 7 bases from V and 7 bases from J, with 13 bases between. The CDR3 extends over 12 amino acids. The CDR3 sequence: CAITSGSGGYTF. CDR3 coding DNA: TGTGCCATCACTTCAGGGAGTGGTGGCTACACCTTC.

The chain is built from TRBV11-2 and TRBJ2-5; no definite D call. V shed 4 bases and J shed 5 bases, with 17 bases lying between them. The CDR3 is 15 residues long. Germline assignment: CDR1 SGHAT and CDR2 FQNNGV. The CDR3 loop reads CASSSDPDPAETQYF. The CDR3 bases are TGTGCCAGCAGCTCCGACCCCGACCCGGCGGAGACCCAGTACTTC.

The genes are TRBV20-1 and TRBJ2-5, with unresolved D. The ends were cut back, 6 bases at V and 9 bases at J, with 11 bases in the middle. Germline values: CDR1 DFQATT, CDR2 SNEGSKA (reference sequence). The CDR3 has 10 amino acids. The CDR3 loop is CSAPFEAQYF. As DNA, the CDR3 is TGCAGTGCACCGTTTGAGGCCCAGTACTTC.

This sequence joins TRBV6-6 and TRBJ1-3; no clear D. The CDR3 runs 15 residues. CDR1 and CDR2 from the germline V gene are MNHNY and SVGAGI (reference sequence). The germline V and J ends were trimmed by 0 bases and 4 bases, with 10 bases remaining between them. CDR3 sequence reads: CASSYSRDAGNTIYF. The CDR3 DNA is TGTGCCAGCAGTTACTCTCGGGATGCCGGAAACACCATATATTTT.